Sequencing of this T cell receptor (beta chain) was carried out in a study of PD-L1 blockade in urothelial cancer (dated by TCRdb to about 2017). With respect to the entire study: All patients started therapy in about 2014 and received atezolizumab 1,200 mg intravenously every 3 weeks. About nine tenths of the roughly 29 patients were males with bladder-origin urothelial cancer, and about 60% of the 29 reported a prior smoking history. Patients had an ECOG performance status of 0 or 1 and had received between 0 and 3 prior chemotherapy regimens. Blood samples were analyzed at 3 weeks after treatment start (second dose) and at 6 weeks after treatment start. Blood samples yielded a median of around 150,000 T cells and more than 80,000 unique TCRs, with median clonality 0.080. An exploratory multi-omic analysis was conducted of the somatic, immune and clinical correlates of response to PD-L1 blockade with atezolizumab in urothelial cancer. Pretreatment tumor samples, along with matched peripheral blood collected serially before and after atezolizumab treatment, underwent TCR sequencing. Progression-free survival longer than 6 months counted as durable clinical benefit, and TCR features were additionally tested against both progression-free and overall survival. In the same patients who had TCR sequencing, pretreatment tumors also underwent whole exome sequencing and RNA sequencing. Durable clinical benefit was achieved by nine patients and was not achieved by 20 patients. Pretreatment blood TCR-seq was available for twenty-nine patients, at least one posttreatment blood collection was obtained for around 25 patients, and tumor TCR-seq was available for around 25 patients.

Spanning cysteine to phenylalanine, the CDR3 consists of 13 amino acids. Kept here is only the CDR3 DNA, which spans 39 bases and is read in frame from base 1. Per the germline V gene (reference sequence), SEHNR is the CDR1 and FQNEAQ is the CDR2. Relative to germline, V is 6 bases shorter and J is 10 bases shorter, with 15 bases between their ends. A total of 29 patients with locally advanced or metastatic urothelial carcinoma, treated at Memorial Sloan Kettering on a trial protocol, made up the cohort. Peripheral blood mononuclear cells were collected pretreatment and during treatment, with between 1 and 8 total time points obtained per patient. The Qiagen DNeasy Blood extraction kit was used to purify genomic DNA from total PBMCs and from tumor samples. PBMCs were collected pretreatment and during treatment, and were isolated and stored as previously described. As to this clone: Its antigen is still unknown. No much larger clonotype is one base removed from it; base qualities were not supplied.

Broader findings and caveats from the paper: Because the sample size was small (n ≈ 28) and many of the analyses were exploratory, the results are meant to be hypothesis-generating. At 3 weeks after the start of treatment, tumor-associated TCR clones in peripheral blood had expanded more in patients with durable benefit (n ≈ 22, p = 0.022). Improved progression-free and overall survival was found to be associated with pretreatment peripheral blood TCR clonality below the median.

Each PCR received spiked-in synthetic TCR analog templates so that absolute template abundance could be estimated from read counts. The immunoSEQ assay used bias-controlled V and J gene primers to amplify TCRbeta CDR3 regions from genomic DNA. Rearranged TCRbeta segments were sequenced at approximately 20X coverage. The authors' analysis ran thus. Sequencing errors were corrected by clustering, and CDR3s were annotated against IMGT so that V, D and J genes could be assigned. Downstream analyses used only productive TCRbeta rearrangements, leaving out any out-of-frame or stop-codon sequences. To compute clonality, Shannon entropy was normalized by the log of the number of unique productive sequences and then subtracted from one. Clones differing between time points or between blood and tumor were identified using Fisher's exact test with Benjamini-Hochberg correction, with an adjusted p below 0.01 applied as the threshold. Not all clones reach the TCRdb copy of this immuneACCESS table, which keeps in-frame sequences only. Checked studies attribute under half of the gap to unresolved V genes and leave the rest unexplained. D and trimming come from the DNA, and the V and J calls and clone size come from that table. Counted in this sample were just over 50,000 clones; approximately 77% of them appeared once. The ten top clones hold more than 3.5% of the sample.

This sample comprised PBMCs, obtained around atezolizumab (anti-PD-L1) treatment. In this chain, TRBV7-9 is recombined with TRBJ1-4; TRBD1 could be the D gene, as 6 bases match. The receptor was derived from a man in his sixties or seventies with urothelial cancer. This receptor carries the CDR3 CASSFNREGKLFF. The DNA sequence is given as TGTGCCAGCAGTTTTAACAGGGAGGGAAAACTGTTTTTT. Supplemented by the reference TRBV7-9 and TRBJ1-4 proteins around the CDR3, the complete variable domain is DTGVSQNPRHKITKRGQNVTFRCDPISEHNRLYWYRQTLGQGPEFLTYFQNEAQLEKSRLLSDRFSAERPKGSFSTLEIQRTEQGDSAMYLCASSFNREGKLFFGSGTQLSVL.